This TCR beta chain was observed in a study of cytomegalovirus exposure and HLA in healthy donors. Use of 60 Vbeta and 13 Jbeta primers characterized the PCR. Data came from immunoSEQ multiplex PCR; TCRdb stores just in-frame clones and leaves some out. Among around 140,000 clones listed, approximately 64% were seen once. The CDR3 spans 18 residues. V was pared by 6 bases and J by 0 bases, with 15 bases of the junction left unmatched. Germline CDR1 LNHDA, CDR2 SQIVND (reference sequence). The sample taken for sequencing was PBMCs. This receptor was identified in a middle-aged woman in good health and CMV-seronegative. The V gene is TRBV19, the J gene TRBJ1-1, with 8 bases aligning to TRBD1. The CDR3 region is CASSLRHGGTGLNTEAFF. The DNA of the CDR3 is TGTGCCAGTAGCCTAAGACACGGCGGGACAGGATTGAACACTGAAGCTTTCTTT.